A selection of T cell receptor beta chains follows, all from one sample in a study of CD8 T cells in Susac syndrome. TCRdb reprocessed the immunoSEQ multiplex PCR reads with MiXCR, giving one entry per CDR3 protein. The data contain about 250,000 distinct CDR3 sequences, just under 95% of them seen just once; the ten biggest clones take up 0.055% to 0.075%. Sequenced: CD4+ T cells from PBMCs. The source of these receptors is a human donor with multiple sclerosis. Both conserved end residues are part of each CDR3. The order of the fields is clone size, J gene, V gene, CDR3 length, D gene, CDR3 protein, CDR3 DNA. The D gene is left open where the match is weak. Some rows have no size entry. The others give once, few or many, or a class for an expanded clone.

few TRBJ1-2 TRBV6-1 14 NA CASSVGGAGYGYTF TGTGCCAGCAGTGTTGGCGGGGCGGGCTATGGCTACACCTTC
NA TRBJ2-3 TRBV7-2 13 NA CASSLMVPDTQYF TGTGCCAGCAGCTTAATGGTGCCAGATACGCAGTATTTT
once TRBJ2-1 TRBV11-2 14 TRBD2 CASSLGGTTNEQFF TGTGCCAGCAGCTTAGGAGGGACTACAAATGAGCAGTTCTTC
NA TRBJ2-7 TRBV19 16 NA CASSPPRAGASNEQYF TGTGCCAGTAGTCCCCCCCGGGCAGGGGCGAGCAACGAGCAGTACTTC
NA TRBJ2-1 TRBV4-1 18 TRBD2 CASSQELSGTSGDNEQFF TGCGCCAGCAGCCAAGAGCTTAGTGGGACTAGCGGGGACAATGAGCAGTTCTTC
once TRBJ1-1 TRBV13 14 NA CASSPTNPNTEAFF TGTGCCAGCAGCCCGACAAACCCGAACACTGAAGCTTTCTTT
NA TRBJ2-1 TRBV10-3 14 NA CAIRGRGPDNEQFF TGTGCCATCAGGGGCCGGGGGCCCGACAATGAGCAGTTCTTC
once TRBJ1-4 TRBV30 13 TRBD1 CAWSGTVSEKLFF TGTGCCTGGTCCGGGACAGTGTCGGAAAAACTGTTTTTT
NA TRBJ2-4 TRBV19 17 TRBD2 CASAGTSVGGRGNIQYF TGTGCCAGCGCCGGGACTAGCGTTGGGGGCCGGGGAAACATTCAGTACTTC
NA TRBJ2-7 TRBV15 14 TRBD1 CATSRGDRPYEQYF TGTGCCACCAGCAGGGGGGACAGACCCTACGAGCAGTACTTC
NA TRBJ1-6 TRBV5-4 14 TRBD1 CASSIQGRNSPLHF TGTGCCAGCAGCATACAGGGGAGGAATTCACCCCTCCACTTT
NA TRBJ2-1 TRBV5-1 15 NA CASSTYRASYNEQFF TGCGCCAGCAGCACATACAGGGCCTCCTACAATGAGCAGTTCTTC
NA TRBJ2-1 TRBV24-1 13 NA CATSEGTSREQFF TGTGCCACCAGTGAAGGGACGTCTCGGGAGCAGTTCTTC
once TRBJ2-7 TRBV11-2 13 NA CASSGVALVEQYF TGTGCCAGCAGCGGAGTGGCCCTTGTCGAGCAGTACTTC
NA TRBJ1-1 TRBV5-6 13 NA CASSLDTATEAFF TGTGCCAGCAGCCTCGACACGGCTACTGAAGCTTTCTTT
NA TRBJ2-1 TRBV6-1 17 TRBD2 CASSGVTSGRASNEQFF TGTGCCAGCAGTGGGGTGACTAGCGGGAGGGCCTCAAATGAGCAGTTCTTC
NA TRBJ1-5 TRBV20-1 14 NA CSASLGGSGQPQHF TGCAGTGCTAGTCTTGGGGGATCGGGTCAGCCCCAGCATTTT
NA TRBJ2-3 TRBV7-9 12 NA CASSLSRDTQYF TGTGCCAGCAGCTTATCCAGAGATACGCAGTATTTT
NA TRBJ2-3 TRBV20-1 11 NA CSATRGPTQYF TGCAGTGCTACCAGGGGTCCCACGCAGTATTTT
NA TRBJ1-2 TRBV12-3/TRBV12-4 14 NA CASSLRRAIYGYTF TGTGCCAGCAGTCTACGTAGGGCCATCTATGGCTACACCTTC
once TRBJ1-1 TRBV7-9 15 TRBD1 CASSADRDMNTEAFF TGTGCCAGCAGTGCAGACAGGGATATGAACACTGAAGCTTTCTTT
NA TRBJ1-2 TRBV15 14 NA CATSKRGQGDGYTF TGTGCCACCAGCAAGAGGGGCCAGGGTGACGGCTACACCTTC